The rows below give T cell receptor beta chains drawn from one sample of a study of T cell repertoires and HLA-DP antigens. Clones were read by immunoSEQ multiplex PCR, and TCRdb kept only the in-frame ones, dropping some. The sample lists some 110,000 clones, 92% occurring once. No antigens are known for them. Sequenced material: CD4+ T cells from PBMCs. The source of these receptors is a woman in her late teens or twenties in good health and CMV-seronegative. CDR3s include the opening cysteine and the closing phenylalanine or tryptophan. A D gene is named only where the DNA matches it firmly. Clone sizes are given selectively: once, few, many, or a class where the clone is expanded.

TGTGCCAGCAGCACCTCAACCGACACCATATATTTT	CASSTSTDTIYF	NA	TRBJ1-3	TRBV28	NA
TGTGCCAGCAGTCCTCGGACAGGGGGCGCGCCAGATACGCAGTATTTT	CASSPRTGGAPDTQYF	NA	TRBJ2-3	TRBV11-1	TRBD1
TGCGCCAGCAGCCATTTAGCGGGAGGGAGCACAGATACGCAGTATTTT	CASSHLAGGSTDTQYF	NA	TRBJ2-3	TRBV5-1	TRBD2
TGTGCCAGCAGCTTCCAGGGATTTAGCAATCAGCCCCAGCATTTT	CASSFQGFSNQPQHF	NA	TRBJ1-5	TRBV7-8	NA
TGTGCCAGCAGTGGAGGACTAGGCTACAATGAGCAGTTCTTC	CASSGGLGYNEQFF	NA	TRBJ2-1	TRBV6-1	TRBD2
TGTGCTAGTGCCGACAGGGACTGCTACACCTTC	CASADRDCYTF	NA	TRBJ1-2	TRBV12-5	TRBD1
TGCGCCAGCAGCCAGACCATTTTGGCAGCCCTTAGCAATCAGCCCCAGCATTTT	CASSQTILAALSNQPQHF	NA	TRBJ1-5	TRBV4-1	NA
TGTGCCAGCAGCCGTCAGTTCTCTGGGGCCAACGTCCTGACTTTC	CASSRQFSGANVLTF	NA	TRBJ2-6	TRBV27	NA
TGTGCCAGCAGCCCAACAAGCCTGTACGAGCAGTACTTC	CASSPTSLYEQYF	NA	TRBJ2-7	TRBV5-5	NA
TGTGCCAGCAGTGAATCCCTTCGCAGGGGTGGGACCGGGGAGCTGTTTTTT	CASSESLRRGGTGELFF	NA	TRBJ2-2	TRBV25-1	NA
TGTGCCAGCCAAGGAGGACAGGGTGAAGGCTACACCTTC	CASQGGQGEGYTF	NA	TRBJ1-2	TRBV28	TRBD1
TGCGCCAGCAGCGCGGACAGCTACGAGCAGTACTTC	CASSADSYEQYF	NA	TRBJ2-7	TRBV5-1	NA
TGTGCCAGTAGTCGTCACGGAGGGGGGTCGAACACCGGGGAGCTGTTTTTT	CASSRHGGGSNTGELFF	NA	TRBJ2-2	TRBV19	NA
TGTGCCAGCACCATGGGAGGGGTGGGAGAGACCCAGTACTTC	CASTMGGVGETQYF	NA	TRBJ2-5	TRBV28	TRBD2
TGTGCCAGCAGTTTCCCAGGACTAGCGGGAGGCTACGAGCAGTACTTC	CASSFPGLAGGYEQYF	NA	TRBJ2-7	TRBV28	TRBD2
TGTGCCAGCAGCCCCGGTTCCTACAATGAGCAGTTCTTC	CASSPGSYNEQFF	NA	TRBJ2-1	TRBV11-3	NA
TGTGCCAGCAGCTTAGGGGAGACAGACCAAGAGACCCAGTACTTC	CASSLGETDQETQYF	NA	TRBJ2-5	TRBV11-3	NA
TGTGCCACCAGCAGAGTACAGGAGTCGAACACTGAAGCTTTCTTT	CATSRVQESNTEAFF	NA	TRBJ1-1	TRBV15	NA
TGTGCCACCAGCAGAGACACAGTTCTCAATCAGCCCCAGCATTTT	CATSRDTVLNQPQHF	NA	TRBJ1-5	TRBV15	NA
TGTGCCAGCAGTGAAGGGACAGGCTACACCTTC	CASSEGTGYTF	NA	TRBJ1-2	TRBV25-1	NA
TGTGCCTGGAGTAACCGACAGGGGATCAATCAGCCCCAGCATTTT	CAWSNRQGINQPQHF	NA	TRBJ1-5	TRBV30	TRBD1
TGTGCCAGCATTCCCCTAGGGGAGTTAAGCAATCAGCCCCAGCATTTT	CASIPLGELSNQPQHF	few	TRBJ1-5	TRBV28	NA
TGTGCCAGCAGTTTTGGTAGCGGGGGGGCCTACACTGAAGCTTTCTTT	CASSFGSGGAYTEAFF	NA	TRBJ1-1	TRBV28	NA
TGTGCCAGCAGCCAGGCGCGGGGGGGGACTAGCGGGCTTCGAAGCACCGGGGAGCTGTTTTTT	CASSQARGGTSGLRSTGELFF	NA	TRBJ2-2	TRBV4-2	TRBD2
TGCGCCACGACGTCGCAGGGGCAAGGAGAAAAACTGTTTTTT	CATTSQGQGEKLFF	NA	TRBJ1-4	TRBV10-1	NA
TGTGCCAGCAGCTTAGCGCCCGGCAGGGATGAGCAGTTCTTC	CASSLAPGRDEQFF	NA	TRBJ2-1	TRBV7-2	NA
TGTGCCACCCTTTTCGGAGGGGCCAGAGGCGAGCAGTACTTC	CATLFGGARGEQYF	NA	TRBJ2-7	TRBV28	NA
TGTGCCAGCAGTTTGACCGGGACAGGGTTGGACACCATATATTTT	CASSLTGTGLDTIYF	NA	TRBJ1-3	TRBV27	TRBD1
TGTGCCAGCAGCTTTCAGGGTAATCAGCCCCAGCATTTT	CASSFQGNQPQHF	NA	TRBJ1-5	TRBV7-9	NA
TGTGCCAGCAGTGCCCGTTCCAGGGCAGATACGCAGTATTTT	CASSARSRADTQYF	NA	TRBJ2-3	TRBV2	NA
TGTGGGGCGGGACAGTCCTTAGCCAAAAACATTCAGTACTTC	CGAGQSLAKNIQYF	NA	TRBJ2-4	TRBV30	NA
TGTGCCAGCAGGATCCGACAGGGTTCGAACACTGAAGCTTTCTTT	CASRIRQGSNTEAFF	NA	TRBJ1-1	TRBV2	TRBD1
TGCGCCAGCAGCTTGGTGGGGGGCCACGGCTACACCTTC	CASSLVGGHGYTF	NA	TRBJ1-2	TRBV5-1	NA
TGTGCCTGGAACAGGCCCCCGGCGAGGTATGGCTACACCTTC	CAWNRPPARYGYTF	NA	TRBJ1-2	TRBV30	NA
TGTGCCAGCAGCCTGGGACTAGCGGGGGGCTTCACAGATACGCAGTATTTT	CASSLGLAGGFTDTQYF	NA	TRBJ2-3	TRBV9	TRBD2
TGTGCCAGCAGCTTAGGACAGGGATTTGGGCAGTTCTTC	CASSLGQGFGQFF	NA	TRBJ2-1	TRBV7-3	TRBD1
TGTGCCAGCAGTCCGGGACTAGCGGGAGTGAGCACAGATACGCAGTATTTT	CASSPGLAGVSTDTQYF	NA	TRBJ2-3	TRBV5-4	TRBD2
TGTGCCAGCAGCCTCGGGACTAACTCCTACAATGAGCAGTTCTTC	CASSLGTNSYNEQFF	once	TRBJ2-1	TRBV11-3	TRBD2
TGTGCCAGTAGTTCGGACAGGGAGAGTAATGAAAAACTGTTTTTT	CASSSDRESNEKLFF	NA	TRBJ1-4	TRBV19	TRBD1
TGTGCCAGCAGTTCAGAGGGACTAGCGGGATTAAATGAGCAGTACTTC	CASSSEGLAGLNEQYF	NA	TRBJ2-7	TRBV28	TRBD2
TGTGCCATCAGTGAAGGACAGTATCAAGCAGCTTTCTTT	CAISEGQYQAAFF	NA	TRBJ1-1	TRBV10-3	NA
TGTGCCAGCAGTGGAGGAAGTAGGGGGCACTCCTATAATTCACCCCTCCACTTT	CASSGGSRGHSYNSPLHF	NA	TRBJ1-6	TRBV28	TRBD1
TGTGCCAGCAGTGAGGCAGGGGACGCTGGCTACACCTTC	CASSEAGDAGYTF	few	TRBJ1-2	TRBV6-1	NA
TGTGCCAGCAGCTTAATAGGGGTGGGTGAGACCCAGTACTTC	CASSLIGVGETQYF	once	TRBJ2-5	TRBV7-6	NA
TGCGCCAGCAGCTTGGAGGGGGGCTTAGGAAACACCATATATTTT	CASSLEGGLGNTIYF	NA	TRBJ1-3	TRBV5-1	NA
TGTGCCAGCAGCCAAGATCGTGCGCGGAATTCACCCCTCCACTTT	CASSQDRARNSPLHF	NA	TRBJ1-6	TRBV4-2	NA
TGTGCCAGCAGTTTTCCGTCTGATGCCTATGGCTACACCTTC	CASSFPSDAYGYTF	NA	TRBJ1-2	TRBV28	NA
TGTGCCAGCTCACCCCAGGGCCGACAGCCCCAGCATTTT	CASSPQGRQPQHF	NA	TRBJ1-5	TRBV18	NA
TGTGCCAGCAGATTGGGGCAGGGTATTGGTGAGCAGTTCTTC	CASRLGQGIGEQFF	NA	TRBJ2-1	TRBV5-4	NA